Many counts were recorded for the clone carrying this T cell receptor beta chain. Antigen unknown. The data originate from a study of T cells in Graves' hyperthyroidism and ophthalmopathy. The study's findings and limits: In blood, most of the thyroid clonotypes expanded above 0.001 were also present.

Newly diagnosed hyperthyroidism patients aged 18 to 65 years had disease lasting under 2 months. Isolation of PBMCs was performed on around 9.3 ml fresh peripheral blood. Trimming took off 2 bases at V and 5 bases at J, with 13 bases between the two ends. This CDR3 has 15 residues. Authors of the study amplified TCR beta CDR3 regions from RNA transcripts. HTBI primers drove first-round RT-PCR of the TCR CDR3. Each CDR3 protein is one row after TCRdb ran MiXCR on the multiplex PCR reads. The sample yields over 450,000 distinct CDR3 sequences, 14% seen once. The sequenced sample consisted of blood. The gene calls are TRBV12-3 or TRBV12-4 and TRBJ2-1; D is undetermined. This TCR came from a woman in her late teens or twenties with Graves' hyperthyroidism. The CDR3 is CASSLTLLTHNEQFF. CDR3 bases: TGTGCCAGCAGTTTAACCCTACTCACGCACAATGAGCAGTTCTTC.